Detailed here is one T cell receptor beta chain. The entry originates in a study of radiotherapy plus CTLA-4 blockade in lung cancer. Trimming shortened V by 6 bases and J by 4 bases, and 7 bases separated the two germline ends. The CDR3 sequence is 11 residues long. Germline values: CDR1 SEHNR, CDR2 FQNEAQ (reference sequence). TCRdb keeps only in-frame clones here, not all; method: immunoSEQ multiplex PCR. The sample holds tens of thousands of clones; roughly 84% are singletons and the top ten take 7.8%. The chain combines TRBV7-9 with TRBJ2-7; D is uncertain. This TCR was recovered from a human donor with non-small cell lung cancer whose response to radiotherapy plus ipilimumab could not be evaluated. This specimen was peripheral blood, taken from a patient treated with radiotherapy plus ipilimumab. CDR3 region: CASSFSYEQYF. The CDR3 DNA follows: TGTGCCAGCAGTTTTAGTTACGAGCAGTACTTC.